This T cell receptor (beta chain) originates from a study of blood T cell repertoires in COVID-19. Overall study context: Researchers got acute and convalescent COVID-19 samples from the United States, Italy and Spain. The cDNA or gDNA used as material had been derived from T cells, B-cell-depleted T cells, or PBMCs.

The repertoire was sequenced with immunoSEQ multiplex PCR; TCRdb's copy has only in-frame clones and lacks some. This sample yields tens of thousands of clones, of which 83% are seen a single time; 5.5% to 8% belongs to the top ten. The specimen was peripheral blood. The receptor's source is a man in his thirties or forties with COVID-19, enrolled during active disease.

The CDR3 DNA is TGTGCCAGCAGCCCGGCCGGGGGGTCCAAAAACATTCAGTACTTC. As protein: CASSPAGGSKNIQYF. The chain combines TRBV5-4 with TRBJ2-4; TRBD2 matches at 7 bases. Per the germline V gene, CDR1 is SGHNT and CDR2 is YYREEE (reference sequence). The CDR3 runs 15 residues. V lost 4 bases to trimming and J lost 2 bases; unmatched junction nucleotides: 6.